Following are 21 T cell receptor beta chains from one sample sequenced in a study of identical twins. Each CDR3 protein is one row after TCRdb ran MiXCR on the 5' RACE reads. The table shows about 810,000 distinct CDR3 sequences, with 9% to 15% occurring only once. This sample was also put to use in a study of yellow fever vaccine responses in identical twins.

The sample was PBMCs. Receptor source: a woman younger than 30 in good health.

There are a few counts of this clonotype. The chain combines TRBV12-3 or TRBV12-4 with TRBJ2-5; 8 bases align to TRBD2. The V segment lost 1 base and the J segment 5 bases; nucleotides outside the gene matches: 9. The CDR3 length is 16 residues. CDR3 sequence: CASSLVASGWWETQYF. The CDR3 DNA sequence: TGTGCCAGCAGTTTAGTGGCTAGCGGGTGGTGGGAGACCCAGTACTTC.

This clonotype was seen at least ten times. V gene TRBV12-3 or TRBV12-4 combines with J gene TRBJ2-1; TRBD1 aligns across 8 bases. The CDR3 length is 15 residues. Trimming took 3 bases from V and 2 from J; bases not matched to a gene: 3. CDR3 residues: CASSFSQGAYNEQFF. As DNA, the CDR3 is TGTGCCAGCAGTTTTTCACAGGGGGCCTACAATGAGCAGTTCTTC.

In this sample, this clonotype turned up a few times. This chain links TRBV12-3 or TRBV12-4 with TRBJ2-5; 14 nucleotides align to TRBD2. J gave up 5 bases and V 6 bases, and 11 bases lay outside the gene matches. The CDR3 consists of 17 residues. CDR3 nucleotides: TGTGCCAGCAGCCGACTAGCGGGGGGGCCGGGCTTGGAGACCCAGTACTTC. Translation: CASSRLAGGPGLETQYF.

The rearrangement uses TRBV7-8 and TRBJ2-2, with D hard to call. The CDR3 has 15 amino acids. Germline V CDR1 and CDR2: SGHVS, FQNEAQ. Trimming took off 1 base at V and 4 bases at J, with 10 bases between the two ends. The CDR3 nucleotides are TGTGCCAGCAGCTTAGATCGGTTACTCACCGGGGAGCTGTTTTTT. Translation gives CASSLDRLLTGELFF. Together with reference TRBV7-8 and TRBJ2-2, the CDR3 gives the full variable domain: GAGVSQSPRYKVAKRGQDVALRCDPISGHVSLFWYQQALGQGPEFLTYFQNEAQLDKSGLPSDRFFAERPEGSVSTLKIQRTQQEDSAVYLCASSLDRLLTGELFFGEGSRLTVL.

This clonotype was seen many times. The V and J genes are TRBV6-5 and TRBJ1-5, with 10 bases aligning to TRBD1. Germline V lookup: CDR1 MNHEY, CDR2 SVGAGI. The CDR3 extends over 15 amino acids. V lost 2 bases and J lost 2; bases outside the gene matches: 0. CDR3 DNA: TGTGCCAGCAGTTACGGGACAGGGGGCAATCAGCCCCAGCATTTT. It specifies CASSYGTGGNQPQHF.

This clonotype was seen a few times. The V and J genes are TRBV20-1 and TRBJ2-6, with D uncertain. V shed 6 bases and J shed 4 bases, with 13 bases lying between them. Germline V gives CDR1 DFQATT, CDR2 SNEGSKA (reference sequence). This CDR3 is 14 amino acids long. The CDR3 sequence is CSANSKTGANVLTF. CDR3 nucleotide sequence: TGCAGTGCCAATTCCAAAACCGGGGCCAACGTCCTGACTTTC.

This clonotype was recorded at least ten times. The CDR3 is CASSLITSSWGELFF. The CDR3 nucleotides are TGTGCCAGCAGCTTGATCACTAGCAGCTGGGGGGAGCTGTTTTTT. This chain uses TRBV7-9 with TRBJ2-2, with D perhaps TRBD2 (6 bases). Trimming took 3 bases from V and 8 from J, leaving 16 bases between them. The length of the CDR3 is 15 residues. Germline V gene lookup returns CDR1 SEHNR and CDR2 FQNEAQ (reference sequence).

V is TRBV5-1 and J is TRBJ1-5; D unresolved. The length of the CDR3 is 13 residues. The germline V and J ends were trimmed by 0 bases and 7 bases, with 8 bases remaining between them. Per the germline V gene, CDR1 is SGHRS and CDR2 is YFSETQ. The CDR3 reads CASSLDNGQPQHF. The CDR3 DNA sequence: TGCGCCAGCAGCTTGGATAACGGCCAGCCCCAGCATTTT.

The sample holds many counts of this clonotype. CDR3 loop: CASSLGLLGNEQFF. Here the CDR3 DNA reads TGTGCCAGCAGCTTGGGACTATTAGGCAATGAGCAGTTCTTC. The chain links TRBV5-5 to TRBJ2-1; TRBD2 might be the D (5 bases). CDR1 and CDR2 (germline): SGHKS, YYEKEE (reference sequence). With 0 bases removed from V and 6 bases from J, the gap between germline ends came to 10 bases. The CDR3 length is 14 residues.

In its sample, this clonotype was seen many times. V gene TRBV20-1 combines with J gene TRBJ2-3, with D perhaps TRBD1 (5 bases). Per germline, CDR1 DFQATT and CDR2 SNEGSKA (reference sequence). The length of the CDR3 is 12 residues. V was cut by 0 bases and J by 6 bases, with 7 bases left in between. This CDR3 is CSARDRVDTQYF. The CDR3 DNA is TGCAGTGCTAGAGACAGGGTCGATACGCAGTATTTT.

The genes are TRBV9 and TRBJ2-1; TRBD2 matches 11 bases. Germline CDR1 is SGDLS and CDR2 is YYNGEE. The junction had 3 bases not matched to a gene; V was cut back by 0 bases and J by 7 bases. CDR3 size: 15 residues. The CDR3 protein is CASSVVAGGPNEQFF. CDR3 coding DNA: TGTGCCAGCAGCGTAGTAGCGGGGGGGCCTAATGAGCAGTTCTTC.

This clonotype was found a few times. The V and J genes are TRBV9 and TRBJ2-1; 10 bases are shared with TRBD1. CDR1 is SGDLS and CDR2 is YYNGEE in the germline V gene. The CDR3 spans 14 residues. The junction had 9 bases not matched to a gene; V was cut back by 6 bases and J by 9 bases. CDR3 nucleotide sequence: TGTGCCAGCACCCCTGGGACAGGGGCCATTGAGCAGTTCTTC. It translates to CASTPGTGAIEQFF.

This clonotype was counted between two and nine times. This chain joins TRBV20-1 and TRBJ2-4, with 10 bases that match TRBD2. Germline CDR1 reads DFQATT; CDR2 reads SNEGSKA (reference sequence). V lost 3 bases to trimming and J lost 4 bases; unmatched junction nucleotides: 6. The CDR3 contains 15 residues. Here the CDR3 reads CSARWLAGEKNIQYF. The CDR3 coding sequence is TGCAGTGCTAGGTGGCTAGCGGGGGAAAAAAACATTCAGTACTTC.

This clonotype appeared a single time. The chain uses TRBV20-1 and TRBJ1-2; tentatively, D is TRBD1 (5 bases). V was shortened by 6 bases and J by 4 bases, with 21 bases between the two germline ends. The germline CDR1 and CDR2 sequences are DFQATT and SNEGSKA (reference sequence). This CDR3 has 15 residues. In DNA, the CDR3 is TGCAGTGCCACAGACGGGACGGCCTGGTCCTATGGCTACACCTTC. The encoded protein is CSATDGTAWSYGYTF.

V and J are TRBV4-1 and TRBJ2-2; tentative D call: TRBD2 (6 bases). CDR3 length: 16 residues. Trimming stripped 1 base from V and 5 bases from J, with 14 bases between. Germline V gene data show CDR1 as MGHRA and CDR2 as YSYEKL. The CDR3 sequence: CASSQGPGVGTGELFF. In DNA form, the CDR3 reads TGCGCCAGCAGCCAAGGCCCGGGAGTTGGAACCGGGGAGCTGTTTTTT.

V usage is TRBV20-1 and J usage is TRBJ2-1; 10 bases match TRBD2. Germline-derived CDR1 and CDR2 are DFQATT and SNEGSKA (reference sequence). The CDR3 is made up of 16 amino acids. Losses at the gene ends were 6 bases for V and 8 bases for J; bases not matched to a gene: 16. The CDR3, as DNA: TGCAGTGCGAGCCTGCGGAGCGGGAGGGTTATCTATGAGCAGTTCTTC. Protein: CSASLRSGRVIYEQFF.

The table lists this clonotype with many counts. This chain uses TRBV12-3 or TRBV12-4 with TRBJ2-5, with D unclear. V was trimmed by 5 bases and J by 5 bases, leaving 12 bases between them. CDR3 length: 13 amino acids. The CDR3 protein is CASSPQPPETQYF. The CDR3 bases are TGTGCCAGCAGTCCTCAACCACCGGAGACCCAGTACTTC.

The count of this clonotype is one. The rearrangement joins TRBV19 to TRBJ1-5, with TRBD1 matching over 8 bases. The CDR3 contains 13 residues. The trim removed 7 bases at V and 5 bases at J, leaving 4 bases unmatched. Germline assignment: CDR1 LNHDA and CDR2 SQIVND (reference sequence). CDR3 coding DNA: TGTGCCAGTACGGACAGGGCTTATCAGCCCCAGCATTTT. It encodes CASTDRAYQPQHF.

V usage is TRBV5-6 and J usage is TRBJ2-1, with D tentatively TRBD1 (6 bases). Germline V CDR1 and CDR2: SGHDT, YYEEEE. V dropped 4 bases and J dropped 6 bases, with 20 bases sitting between them. This CDR3 region has 16 residues. The DNA for the CDR3 is TGTGCCAGCAGCGGATTACAGGGCACCGCCGTCAATGAGCAGTTCTTC. As protein: CASSGLQGTAVNEQFF.

Ten or more counts support this clonotype. This rearrangement joins TRBV29-1 to TRBJ1-3, with D hard to call. CDR1 SQVTM and CDR2 ANQGSEA come from the germline V gene. This CDR3 region has 16 residues. V lost 0 bases and J lost 5, with 17 bases in between. This CDR3 is CSVEDLTSDYRNTIYF. For the CDR3, the DNA is TGCAGCGTTGAAGATTTGACCAGCGACTATAGAAACACCATATATTTT.

This clonotype turned up a few times. The chain has TRBV5-1 and TRBJ1-2; D gene ambiguous. CDR1 and CDR2 (germline): SGHRS, YFSETQ. The CDR3 totals 12 residues. Trimming pared 2 bases from V and 8 bases from J, leaving 10 bases between. CDR3 DNA: TGCGCCAGCAGCTTCGCAACAGAAGGCTACACCTTC. Residues: CASSFATEGYTF.